The sequence of this TCR beta chain was determined in a study of T cell responses to AZD1222 COVID-19 vaccine. Clones were sequenced by immunoSEQ multiplex PCR, and TCRdb holds only the in-frame ones, with some missing. The sample carries some 150,000 clones, more than 85% recorded once. CDR1 and CDR2 (germline): SEHNR, FQNEAQ (reference sequence). Trimming took off 5 bases at V and 4 bases at J, with 11 bases between the two ends. The CDR3 is 13 residues long. The TCR comes from an adult in good health. The sample here was peripheral blood, taken on day 0 of MenACWY control vaccination. The chain links TRBV7-9 to TRBJ1-1; D remains ambiguous. The CDR3 sequence: CASSPQSFTEAFF. CDR3 bases: TGTGCCAGCAGCCCGCAGAGTTTCACTGAAGCTTTCTTT. The variable domain in full, completed from reference TRBV7-9 and TRBJ1-1, reads DTGVSQNPRHKITKRGQNVTFRCDPISEHNRLYWYRQTLGQGPEFLTYFQNEAQLEKSRLLSDRFSAERPKGSFSTLEIQRTEQGDSAMYLCASSPQSFTEAFFGQGTRLTVV.